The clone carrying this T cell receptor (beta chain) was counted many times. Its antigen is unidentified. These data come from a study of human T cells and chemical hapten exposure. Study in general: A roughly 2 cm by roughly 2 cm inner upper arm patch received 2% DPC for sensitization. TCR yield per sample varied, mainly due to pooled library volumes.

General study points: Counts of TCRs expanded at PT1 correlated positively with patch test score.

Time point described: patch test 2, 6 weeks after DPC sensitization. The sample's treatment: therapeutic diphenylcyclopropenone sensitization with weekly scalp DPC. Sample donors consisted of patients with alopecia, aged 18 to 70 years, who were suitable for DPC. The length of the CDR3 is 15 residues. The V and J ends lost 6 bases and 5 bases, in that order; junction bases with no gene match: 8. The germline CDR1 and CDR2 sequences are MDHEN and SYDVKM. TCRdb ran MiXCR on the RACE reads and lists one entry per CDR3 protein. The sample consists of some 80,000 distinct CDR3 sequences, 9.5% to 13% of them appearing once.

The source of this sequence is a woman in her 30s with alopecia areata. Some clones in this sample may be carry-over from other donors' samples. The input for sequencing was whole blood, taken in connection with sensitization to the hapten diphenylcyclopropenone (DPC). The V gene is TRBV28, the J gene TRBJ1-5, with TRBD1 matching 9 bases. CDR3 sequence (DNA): TGTGCCAGCAGCTCTACCGGGACAGGGTATCAGCCCCAGCATTTT. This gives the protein CASSSTGTGYQPQHF.